A selection of T cell receptor beta chains follows, all from one sample in a study of blood T cell repertoires in COVID-19. Here immunoSEQ multiplex PCR was the method, and the copy in TCRdb shows in-frame clones only, minus some. The sample has 26,000 or so clones, around nine tenths seen once. The sample taken for sequencing was peripheral blood. These receptors came from a human donor in a cohort sampled during active COVID-19. The donor label of this sample is uncertain. Both conserved end residues are part of each CDR3. Fields, in order: D gene, J gene, V gene, clone size, CDR3 DNA, CDR3 protein. A D gene is named only where the DNA matches it firmly. For some rows the clone size is stated as once, few or many, or as a class when expanded; others skip it.

.,TRBJ1-2,TRBV28,.,TGTGCCAGCAGTTGGAGCGTCCACTATGGCTACACCTTC,CASSWSVHYGYTF
TRBD1,TRBJ2-7,TRBV7-2,few,TGTGCCAGCAGCGGGACAGGTTCCACCTACGAGCAGTACTTC,CASSGTGSTYEQYF
TRBD1,TRBJ2-2,TRBV3-1/TRBV3-2,.,TGTGCCAGCAGCCAAGCCGGGACAGGGTACACCGGGGAGCTGTTTTTT,CASSQAGTGYTGELFF
.,TRBJ1-2,TRBV7-9,.,TGTGCCAGCAGCTTAAACCGGGGGGACTATGGCTACACCTTC,CASSLNRGDYGYTF
TRBD1,TRBJ1-1,TRBV25-1,.,TGTGCCAGCAACGACAGGGGTGAAGCTTTCTTT,CASNDRGEAFF
.,TRBJ2-1,TRBV11-2,.,TGTGCCAGCAGCTTGGGGGGGGGCAACGATGAGCAGTTCTTC,CASSLGGGNDEQFF
.,TRBJ1-1,TRBV10-1,.,TGCGCTCCGAGCACTGAAGCTTTCTTT,CAPSTEAFF
TRBD2,TRBJ2-1,TRBV29-1,.,TGCAGCGTTGTGGACGGGGGGTGGAGGAATGAGCAGTTCTTC,CSVVDGGWRNEQFF
TRBD2,TRBJ2-1,TRBV3-1/TRBV3-2,.,TGTGCCAGCAGCCGCCAGCGGGGCACCTTAAATGAGCAGTTCTTC,CASSRQRGTLNEQFF
.,TRBJ1-2,TRBV10-3,.,TGTGCCATCGGCCTTGGGGGAGGCGTATCGGGCTACACCTTC,CAIGLGGGVSGYTF
TRBD1,TRBJ1-2,TRBV5-4,.,TGTGCCAGTCAGCTTAGGGGACAGGGAACCCACGGTGGTGGCTACACCTTC,CASQLRGQGTHGGGYTF
TRBD1,TRBJ1-2,TRBV3-1/TRBV3-2,.,TGTGCCAGCAGCCCCGGGACAGGGATCTATGGCTACACCTTC,CASSPGTGIYGYTF
.,TRBJ2-1,TRBV15,.,TGTGCCACCAGCAGCCTAGGGGCTTACAATGAGCAGTTCTTC,CATSSLGAYNEQFF
TRBD1,TRBJ2-3,TRBV7-2,.,TGTGCCAGCAGCTCAGGGACAGGGGGCAGGACAGATACGCAGTATTTT,CASSSGTGGRTDTQYF
TRBD2,TRBJ2-3,TRBV19,.,TGTGCCAGTAGTATAGGTCTAGCGGGGGGCACAGATACGCAGTATTTT,CASSIGLAGGTDTQYF
.,TRBJ2-3,TRBV29-1,.,TGCAGCGTTGCCCTTACAGATACGCAGTATTTT,CSVALTDTQYF
.,TRBJ2-6,TRBV4-2,.,TGTGCCAGCAGCCAAGATTGGGGGCCTGGGGCCAACGTCCTGACTTTC,CASSQDWGPGANVLTF
.,TRBJ2-3,TRBV5-4,few,TGTGCCAGCAGCTCCGGACAGTCCCCAGATACGCAGTATTTT,CASSSGQSPDTQYF
TRBD2,TRBJ2-5,TRBV11-2,.,TGTGCCAGCAGCCGCGGGGGGGCAGGAGAGACCCAGTACTTC,CASSRGGAGETQYF
.,TRBJ1-1,TRBV28,.,TGTGCCAGCAGTCTCCCTCTCAGCCCGGGCACTGAAGCTTTCTTT,CASSLPLSPGTEAFF
TRBD1,TRBJ1-5,TRBV2,once,TGTGCCAGCAGTGAAACAGGGGGAGGAAGGGGGAATCAGCCCCAGCATTTT,CASSETGGGRGNQPQHF
.,TRBJ2-3,TRBV28,.,TGTGCCAGCAGTGACTCAGATACGCAGTATTTT,CASSDSDTQYF
.,TRBJ1-3,TRBV10-3,.,TGTGCCATCAGTGAGTCGAGTCTAGACACCATATATTTT,CAISESSLDTIYF
TRBD1,TRBJ1-2,TRBV7-2,.,TGTGCCAGCAGCTTAGGGACAGGCCCCTATGGCTACACCTTC,CASSLGTGPYGYTF
.,TRBJ2-7,TRBV7-2,.,TGTGCCAGCAGCCTTGGACAGCCAAACGAGCAGTACTTC,CASSLGQPNEQYF
.,TRBJ2-1,TRBV11-3,few,TGTGCCAGCAGCGGCAGGGGCAGCCCTCACAATGAGCAGTTCTTC,CASSGRGSPHNEQFF
TRBD2,TRBJ2-1,TRBV9,.,TGTGCCAGCAGCCCCGTGAGAGCGGGGGCCTCCTACAATGAGCAGTTCTTC,CASSPVRAGASYNEQFF
TRBD2,TRBJ2-2,TRBV7-8,.,TGTGCCGCCCACACTAGCGGGGGGCCTACGAACACCGGGGAGCTGTTTTTT,CAAHTSGGPTNTGELFF
TRBD1,TRBJ1-4,TRBV2,.,TGTGCCAGCAACGAGTCCGGGACAGAGGACCCTAATGAAAAACTGTTTTTT,CASNESGTEDPNEKLFF
.,TRBJ1-5,TRBV15,.,TGTGCCACCAGCAGAGATATGGGGGGTTTAGGAAATCAGCCCCAGCATTTT,CATSRDMGGLGNQPQHF
.,TRBJ1-6,TRBV28,.,TGTGCCAGCACTCTCAGGTCGAATTCACCCCTCCACTTT,CASTLRSNSPLHF
TRBD1,TRBJ2-7,TRBV10-3,.,TGTGCCATCCGGACAGGGGGAGGCTACGAGCAGTACTTC,CAIRTGGGYEQYF